The text below deals with one TCR beta chain. This CDR3 contains 15 residues. The V and J ends lost 3 bases and 6 bases respectively, with 14 bases between them. Germline V gene sequence: CDR1 LNHDA, CDR2 SQIVND (reference sequence). The data derive from a study of technical replicates of blood from a few donors. Using immunoSEQ multiplex PCR, the repertoire was profiled, and TCRdb retains in-frame clones only, with some absent. The data hold just over 95,000 clones, with less than 95% observed a single time. The sample consisted of T cells isolated from PBMCs. This clonotype originated in a human donor in good health. V gene TRBV19 combines with J gene TRBJ2-2; D might be TRBD1 (5 bases). CDR3 nucleotide sequence: TGTGCCAGTAGTATTGGCGCAGGGCACTCCGGGGAGCTGTTTTTT. Its translation: CASSIGAGHSGELFF. The full variable domain, rest sourced from reference TRBV19 and TRBJ2-2, is DGGITQSPKYLFRKEGQNVTLSCEQNLNHDAMYWYRQDPGQGLRLIYYSQIVNDFQKGDIAEGYSVSREKKESFPLTVTSAQKNPTAFYLCASSIGAGHSGELFFGEGSRLTVL.